The T cell receptor beta chain described here comes from a study of cytomegalovirus exposure and HLA in healthy donors. With respect to this clone: Its antigen is unknown.

General study results and limits: Previous analysis showed most TCR beta V segments were productive about 87% or about 30% of the time. Analysis was carried out at a later point, and it linked a missense DCLRE1C variant to TCR beta V- and J-gene trimming. Common viral pathogens were later found to be apparently linked to several of the most significant clusters.

This CDR3 has 14 residues. In germline, CDR1 is KGHSH, CDR2 LQKENI. With 2 bases removed from V and 5 bases from J, the gap between germline ends came to 10 bases. PCR was performed using 60 Vbeta and 13 Jbeta primers. Produced via immunoSEQ multiplex PCR; TCRdb's table is partial and in-frame only. The sample holds 160,000 or so clones, 80% seen once. This chain joins TRBV18 and TRBJ1-3; TRBD1 is a possible D gene (5 bases). The specimen was PBMCs. This sequence was found in a man between 18 and 35 years old in good health and CMV-seropositive. This CDR3 reads CASSPGQGRNTIYF. The CDR3 nucleotides read TGTGCCAGCTCACCAGGGCAGGGCAGAAACACCATATATTTT.